The 15 T cell receptor beta chains below come from one sample, sequenced in a study of cytomegalovirus exposure and HLA in healthy donors. In the PCR, 60 Vbeta and 13 Jbeta primers were used. Some clones are missing from TCRdb's copy, which holds only in-frame ones; the method was immunoSEQ multiplex PCR. The sample has 180,000 or so clones, over 80% seen once. Source material: PBMCs. All receptors derive from a girl aged 5-17 years in good health and CMV-seropositive.

V usage is TRBV5-6 and J usage is TRBJ2-2, with TRBD2 identical over 8 bases. CDR1 is SGHDT and CDR2 is YYEEEE in the germline V gene. The CDR3 extends over 16 amino acids. J lost 8 bases, V lost 4 bases, and 13 bases had no gene match. DNA for the CDR3: TGTGCCAGCAGCCACCCGGGACTAGTAAACAATGGGGAGCTGTTTTTT. The encoded protein is CASSHPGLVNNGELFF.

This chain connects TRBV4-3 to TRBJ2-7, with 8 bases fitting TRBD2. The V gene end was trimmed by 3 bases and the J gene end by 4 bases; junction bases not matched to a gene: 8. This CDR3 has 15 residues. Per germline, CDR1 LGHNA and CDR2 YSLEER. The CDR3 DNA is TGCGCCAGCAGCCAGGGAATAGCGGGAAAATACGAGCAGTACTTC. Its translation: CASSQGIAGKYEQYF.

The J gene is TRBJ1-2, the V gene TRBV27, with D unresolved. The V end lost 3 bases, the J end lost 8 bases, and 10 bases lay between the germline ends. The CDR3 has 12 residues. CDR1 and CDR2 (germline): MNHEY, SMNVEV (reference sequence). The CDR3 nucleotides read TGTGCCAGCAGTTTTCGAGGGTCAGGCTACACCTTC. Translation gives CASSFRGSGYTF.

The chain joins TRBV2 to TRBJ1-5; no clear D gene. Germline V gene lookup returns CDR1 SNHLY and CDR2 FYNNEI. The CDR3 totals 15 residues. V lost 10 bases and J 0 bases, leaving 16 bases between the germline ends. The CDR3 DNA is TGTGCCACACGGGAGAAAATACATAGCAATCAGCCCCAGCATTTT. Translated: CATREKIHSNQPQHF.

The CDR3 is CASGGVPLMNTEAFF. The CDR3 nucleotides read TGTGCCAGCGGAGGGGTTCCACTAATGAACACTGAAGCTTTCTTT. The chain carries TRBV11-2 and TRBJ1-1; perhaps TRBD1 as D (5 bases). V lost 8 bases, J lost 0 bases, and 16 bases lay in between. Germline assignment: CDR1 SGHAT and CDR2 FQNNGV. The CDR3 has 15 amino acids. The full variable domain, rest sourced from reference TRBV11-2 and TRBJ1-1, is EAGVAQSPRYKIIEKRQSVAFWCNPISGHATLYWYQQILGQGPKLLIQFQNNGVVDDSQLPKDRFSAERLKGVDSTLKIQPAKLEDSAVYLCASGGVPLMNTEAFFGQGTRLTVV.

V gene TRBV7-9 combines with J gene TRBJ2-5; TRBD2 matches 13 bases. CDR3 size: 17 residues. J was trimmed by 1 base and V by 7 bases; bases with no gene match: 9. The germline CDR1 and CDR2 sequences are SEHNR and FQNEAQ (reference sequence). CDR3 region: CASTLPTSGRPQETQYF. For the CDR3, the DNA is TGTGCCAGCACCCTACCGACTAGCGGGAGGCCCCAAGAGACCCAGTACTTC.

The genes are TRBV6-5 and TRBJ1-1; TRBD1 agrees at 7 bases. Trimming took 0 bases from V and 11 from J; bases not matched to a gene: 9. CDR3 length equals 14 residues. Germline values: CDR1 MNHEY, CDR2 SVGAGI. This CDR3 reads CASSYSEQGLGAFF. In nucleotides, the CDR3 is TGTGCCAGCAGTTACTCAGAACAGGGGCTGGGGGCTTTCTTT.

This clone was recorded once. The chain combines TRBV9 with TRBJ2-2; TRBD2 is a possible D gene (6 bases). Per germline, CDR1 SGDLS and CDR2 YYNGEE. With 4 bases removed from V and 1 base from J, the gap between germline ends came to 14 bases. The CDR3 consists of 16 residues. The CDR3 nucleotides are TGTGCCAGCAGCCCCAGTGGGGGGAGGAACACCGGGGAGCTGTTTTTT. Translating it yields CASSPSGGRNTGELFF.

This chain joins TRBV5-4 and TRBJ2-1; D is possibly TRBD1 (5 bases). Germline CDR1 SGHNT, CDR2 YYREEE (reference sequence). This CDR3 region has 15 residues. V was pared by 4 bases and J by 4 bases, with 15 bases between. CDR3 amino acids: CASSSTGSPYNEQFF. The CDR3, as DNA: TGTGCCAGCAGCAGTACAGGTTCCCCTTACAATGAGCAGTTCTTC. The full variable domain, its missing parts supplied by reference TRBV5-4 and TRBJ2-1, is ETGVTQSPTHLIKTRGQQVTLRCSSQSGHNTVSWYQQALGQGPQFIFQYYREEENGRGNFPPRFSGLQFPNYSSELNVNALELDDSALYLCASSSTGSPYNEQFFGPGTRLTVL.

The chain recombines TRBV7-8 with TRBJ1-2; weak D call: TRBD1 (5 bases). V dropped 1 base and J dropped 5 bases, with 11 bases sitting between them. Germline assignment: CDR1 SGHVS and CDR2 FQNEAQ. The CDR3 sequence is 14 residues long. The CDR3 spells CASSLGGGGYGYTF. The CDR3 bases are TGTGCCAGCAGCTTAGGGGGCGGGGGTTATGGCTACACCTTC.

The chain links TRBV7-4 to TRBJ2-7, with D possibly TRBD2 on 5 matching bases. The germline gives CDR1 SGHVT, CDR2 SQSDAQ. Trimming took 0 bases from V and 4 from J, leaving 16 bases between them. The CDR3 runs 16 residues. The CDR3 sequence: CASSLALIRDLYEQYF. The CDR3 nucleotides read TGTGCCAGCAGCTTAGCGCTAATTCGGGATCTTTACGAGCAGTACTTC.

With respect to this clone: Other nucleotide sequences from this sample produce the same CDR3. The chain recombines TRBV6-5 with TRBJ1-5; TRBD1 aligns across 7 bases. With 5 bases clipped from V and 4 bases from J, the junction kept 2 bases outside the gene matches. Germline CDR1 is MNHEY and CDR2 is SVGAGI. This CDR3 comprises 13 residues. The CDR3 sequence: CASSRQGNQPQHF. In DNA form, the CDR3 reads TGTGCCAGCAGTAGACAGGGTAATCAGCCCCAGCATTTT.

The chain couples TRBV19 to TRBJ2-5, with 8 bases aligning to TRBD1. The CDR3 has 17 amino acids. Germline lookup yields CDR1 LNHDA and CDR2 SQIVND (reference sequence). Trimming cost V 4 bases and J 4 bases; bases outside gene matches: 14. The CDR3 DNA reads as TGTGCCAGTAGTAAAGGCCGTTTTACAGGGGGTGGAGAGACCCAGTACTTC. It codes for CASSKGRFTGGGETQYF.

Worth noting for this clone: The same CDR3 arises from other DNA sequences in this sample as well. V is TRBV19 and J is TRBJ1-1, with D hard to call. CDR1 and CDR2 from the germline V gene are LNHDA and SQIVND (reference sequence). The V end was cut by 1 base, the J end by 8 bases, with 5 bases between. The CDR3 is made up of 11 amino acids. The CDR3 coding sequence is TGTGCCAGTAGTATAGGAGTCGAAGCTTTCTTT. Encoded protein: CASSIGVEAFF.

The V gene is TRBV5-1, the J gene TRBJ1-1; no reliable D call. This CDR3 is built from 14 residues. V was cut by 4 bases and J by 6 bases, with 16 bases left in between. Per germline, CDR1 SGHRS and CDR2 YFSETQ. CDR3 loop: CASSTLSGSAEAFF. The CDR3 nucleotides read TGCGCCAGCAGCACCTTATCGGGTTCCGCTGAAGCTTTCTTT.